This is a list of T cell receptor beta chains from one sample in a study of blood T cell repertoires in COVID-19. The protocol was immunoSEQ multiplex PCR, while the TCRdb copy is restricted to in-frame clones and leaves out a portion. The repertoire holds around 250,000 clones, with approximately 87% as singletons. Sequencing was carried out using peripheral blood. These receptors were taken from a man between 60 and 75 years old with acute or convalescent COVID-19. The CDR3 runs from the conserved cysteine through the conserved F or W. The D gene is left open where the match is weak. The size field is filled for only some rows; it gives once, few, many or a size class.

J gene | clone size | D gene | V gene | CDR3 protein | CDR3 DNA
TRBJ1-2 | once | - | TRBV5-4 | CASSLAAGRFRSDYGYTF | TGTGCCAGCAGCTTGGCCGCAGGGCGGTTTCGCTCGGACTATGGCTACACCTTC
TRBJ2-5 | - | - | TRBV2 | CASSGTVETQYF | TGTGCCAGCAGTGGGACAGTAGAGACCCAGTACTTC
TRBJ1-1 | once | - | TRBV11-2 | CASSFSTGSNTEAFF | TGTGCCAGCAGCTTTAGTACAGGATCGAACACTGAAGCTTTCTTT
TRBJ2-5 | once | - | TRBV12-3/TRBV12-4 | CASSFLQETQYF | TGTGCCAGCAGTTTTCTACAAGAGACCCAGTACTTC
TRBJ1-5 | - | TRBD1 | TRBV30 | CAWKGQGRNQPQHF | TGTGCCTGGAAAGGACAGGGTCGCAATCAGCCCCAGCATTTT
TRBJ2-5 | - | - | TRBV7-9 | CASSSRVATGETQYF | TGTGCCAGCAGCTCCCGGGTAGCCACGGGGGAGACCCAGTACTTC
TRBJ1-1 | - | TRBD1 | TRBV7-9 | CASSYRDRETTEAFF | TGTGCCAGCAGCTACCGGGACAGGGAAACGACTGAAGCTTTCTTT
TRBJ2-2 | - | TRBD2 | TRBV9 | CASSVGLAGVDGELFF | TGTGCCAGCAGCGTAGGACTAGCGGGAGTGGACGGGGAGCTGTTTTTT
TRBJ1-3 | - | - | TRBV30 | CAWSRPGPDSGNTIYF | TGTGCCTGGAGTAGACCAGGTCCCGACTCTGGAAACACCATATATTTT
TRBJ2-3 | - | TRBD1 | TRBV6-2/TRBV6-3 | CASSSLQGLPGDTQYF | TGTGCCAGCAGTTCGCTACAGGGGCTCCCGGGAGATACGCAGTATTTT